These T cell receptor beta chains were read from a single sample in a study of CD8 T cells in ankylosing spondylitis. TCRdb reanalysed the 5' RACE reads using MiXCR and keeps one entry per CDR3 protein. The sample contains approximately 540,000 distinct CDR3 sequences, 9.5% to 15% of which appear only once. The sequenced material came from blood, either unsorted or a sorted T cell fraction (not recorded which). These receptor sequences come from a male donor with ankylosing spondylitis. Each CDR3 is given with its conserved first and last residue. The D gene is left open where the match is weak. Rows give clone size only sometimes, using once, few, many, or a class for an expanded clone.

size,D,length,J,V,CDR3,DNA
many,.,13,TRBJ2-1,TRBV5-1,CASSWVAPNEQFF,TGCGCCAGCAGCTGGGTAGCCCCCAATGAGCAGTTCTTC
few,TRBD1,13,TRBJ1-4,TRBV20-1,CSAPGRGREKLFF,TGCAGTGCTCCGGGCAGGGGGCGTGAAAAACTGTTTTTT
few,.,14,TRBJ1-3,TRBV12-3/TRBV12-4,CASSFGVAGNTIYF,TGTGCCAGCAGTTTTGGGGTAGCTGGAAACACCATATATTTT
many,.,13,TRBJ1-1,TRBV2,CAGNRDLNTEAFF,TGTGCCGGGAACAGGGACCTGAACACTGAAGCTTTCTTT
many,.,11,TRBJ2-5,TRBV10-3,CAISEKETQYF,TGTGCCATCAGTGAAAAGGAGACCCAGTACTTC
.,.,16,TRBJ2-5,TRBV6-1,CASSEDPFGNSETQYF,TGTGCCAGCAGTGAAGACCCCTTCGGGAATTCAGAGACCCAGTACTTC
few,.,14,TRBJ2-3,TRBV7-2,CASSGGVSTDTQYF,TGTGCCAGCAGCGGGGGAGTAAGCACAGATACGCAGTATTTT
.,.,13,TRBJ2-1,TRBV5-1,CASSLIEGGEQFF,TGCGCCAGCAGCTTAATAGAGGGGGGTGAGCAGTTCTTC
.,TRBD1,14,TRBJ1-5,TRBV6-1,CASRLNRGNQPQHF,TGTGCCAGCAGGCTCAACAGGGGGAATCAGCCCCAGCATTTT
.,TRBD1,17,TRBJ1-1,TRBV20-1,CSARDALGQATNTEAFF,TGCAGTGCTAGAGATGCCCTGGGACAGGCCACGAACACTGAAGCTTTCTTT
once,TRBD1,16,TRBJ1-5,TRBV2,CASLPNRDRGNQPQHF,TGTGCCAGCCTGCCTAACCGGGACAGGGGCAATCAGCCCCAGCATTTT
.,TRBD2,15,TRBJ2-7,TRBV3-1,CASSPGLAASYEQYF,TGTGCCAGCAGCCCTGGACTAGCGGCTTCCTACGAGCAGTACTTC
few,.,16,TRBJ2-1,TRBV18,CASSPGQSSSYNEQFF,TGTGCCAGCTCACCAGGGCAGTCAAGCTCCTACAATGAGCAGTTCTTC
many,TRBD2,16,TRBJ2-1,TRBV3-1,CASSPWGRAKDNEQFF,TGTGCCAGCAGCCCTTGGGGGAGGGCCAAGGACAATGAGCAGTTCTTC
many,.,13,TRBJ1-5,TRBV12-3/TRBV12-4,CASSLGSDQPQHF,TGTGCCAGCAGTCTAGGGTCAGATCAGCCCCAGCATTTT
.,.,14,TRBJ1-3,TRBV7-9,CASSFEVSGNTIYF,TGTGCCAGCAGCTTTGAAGTCTCTGGAAACACCATATATTTT
few,.,13,TRBJ1-3,TRBV29-1,CSVDVPGGNTIYF,TGCAGCGTTGATGTCCCAGGGGGAAACACCATATATTTT
.,.,15,TRBJ2-1,TRBV6-1,CASSVGASSVYEQFF,TGTGCCAGCAGTGTTGGAGCTTCCTCCGTGTATGAGCAGTTCTTC
.,.,18,TRBJ1-1,TRBV21-1,CASSKRGLVGSDDTEAFF,TGTGCCAGCAGCAAAAGGGGACTGGTGGGGTCGGATGACACTGAAGCTTTCTTT
few,.,13,TRBJ2-3,TRBV9,CASSVASGDTQYF,TGTGCCAGCAGCGTAGCGAGCGGAGATACGCAGTATTTT
few,.,19,TRBJ2-5,TRBV10-3,CAISESGASVGLPQETQYF,TGTGCCATCAGTGAGTCAGGGGCTAGCGTTGGGTTACCACAAGAGACCCAGTACTTC
.,TRBD2,14,TRBJ2-5,TRBV20-1,CSATGGGEGETQYF,TGCAGTGCTACCGGTGGAGGGGAGGGGGAGACCCAGTACTTC
few,.,17,TRBJ2-1,TRBV5-4,CASSLSGAALPYNEQFF,TGTGCCAGCAGCTTAAGTGGAGCGGCCCTACCCTACAATGAGCAGTTCTTC
.,.,13,TRBJ1-3,TRBV2,CASSPGDGNTIYF,TGTGCCAGCAGCCCGGGGGACGGAAACACCATATATTTT
many,.,12,TRBJ1-3,TRBV20-1,CSSQGYGNTIYF,TGCAGTTCTCAGGGGTACGGAAACACCATATATTTT
many,TRBD1,16,TRBJ2-2,TRBV5-1,CASSDLGTGVTGELFF,TGCGCCAGCAGCGACCTTGGGACAGGGGTCACCGGGGAGCTGTTTTTT
.,TRBD1,16,TRBJ1-2,TRBV6-5,CASSYEDRGIPYGYTF,TGTGCCAGCAGTTACGAAGACAGGGGGATACCTTATGGCTACACCTTC
.,.,14,TRBJ2-2,TRBV18,CASSPDYNTGELFF,TGTGCCAGCTCACCCGACTACAACACCGGGGAGCTGTTTTTT
few,.,15,TRBJ2-5,TRBV3-1,CASSPLGGFQETQYF,TGTGCCAGCAGCCCCTTAGGGGGGTTCCAAGAGACCCAGTACTTC
.,.,16,TRBJ2-2,TRBV6-5,CASSLLDPRGTGELFF,TGTGCCAGCAGCTTATTGGACCCCAGGGGCACCGGGGAGCTGTTTTTT
.,.,14,TRBJ2-1,TRBV7-2,CASSLEGGTSEQFF,TGTGCCAGCAGCTTAGAAGGAGGAACGAGTGAGCAGTTCTTC
few,.,15,TRBJ1-3,TRBV10-3,CAISDPPGSGNTIYF,TGTGCCATCAGTGATCCGCCGGGCTCTGGAAACACCATATATTTT
few,TRBD2,20,TRBJ2-3,TRBV5-1,CASSLRWGLAGPGTTDTQYF,TGCGCCAGCAGCTTGAGGTGGGGACTAGCGGGACCGGGGACCACAGATACGCAGTATTTT
.,TRBD1,13,TRBJ1-5,TRBV20-1,CSARRGLEQPQHF,TGCAGTGCTAGGAGGGGGCTAGAGCAGCCCCAGCATTTT
few,.,15,TRBJ2-3,TRBV20-1,CSARASQGGTDTQYF,TGCAGTGCTAGAGCAAGCCAGGGAGGCACAGATACGCAGTATTTT
.,.,21,TRBJ2-1,TRBV27,CASRGTGVRGEISVFSNEQFF,TGTGCCAGCAGGGGAACAGGAGTAAGGGGGGAGATTAGCGTTTTTTCCAATGAGCAGTTCTTC
.,TRBD2,13,TRBJ2-3,TRBV12-3/TRBV12-4,CASTGGGPDTQYF,TGTGCCAGCACCGGCGGGGGGCCAGATACGCAGTATTTT
.,.,16,TRBJ2-6,TRBV25-1,CASSGGLLSGANVLTF,TGTGCCAGCAGTGGAGGGCTGCTTTCTGGGGCCAACGTCCTGACTTTC
.,.,13,TRBJ1-4,TRBV11-3,CASSLDHLEKLFF,TGTGCCAGCAGCCTGGACCATCTCGAAAAACTGTTTTTT
many,TRBD1,14,TRBJ2-1,TRBV12-3/TRBV12-4,CASSFTQGAGEQFF,TGTGCCAGCAGTTTTACACAGGGGGCGGGTGAGCAGTTCTTC
many,TRBD2,15,TRBJ2-7,TRBV12-3/TRBV12-4,CASSSTSGLSYEQYF,TGTGCCAGCAGTTCCACTAGCGGGCTCTCCTACGAGCAGTACTTC
few,TRBD1,17,TRBJ2-4,TRBV4-2,CASSQEGTGLAKNIQYF,TGTGCCAGCAGCCAAGAAGGGACAGGACTAGCCAAAAACATTCAGTACTTC
few,TRBD1,16,TRBJ2-3,TRBV10-2,CASSANDRGSTDTQYF,TGCGCCAGCAGTGCGAACGACAGGGGGTCTACAGATACGCAGTATTTT
many,TRBD2,13,TRBJ2-1,TRBV2,CASRDGLVGTQFF,TGTGCCAGCAGGGATGGACTAGTCGGTACGCAGTTCTTC
.,TRBD2,16,TRBJ2-3,TRBV5-1,CASSSGLLADTDTQYF,TGCGCCAGCAGCTCGGGGCTGCTAGCGGACACAGATACGCAGTATTTT
many,.,14,TRBJ1-3,TRBV7-9,CASSLTGAGNTIYF,TGTGCCAGCAGCTTGACAGGCGCTGGAAACACCATATATTTT
.,TRBD2,15,TRBJ2-1,TRBV7-2,CASNLGLAGGNEQFF,TGTGCCAGCAACCTTGGACTAGCGGGAGGTAATGAGCAGTTCTTC
many,TRBD1,17,TRBJ1-2,TRBV12-3/TRBV12-4,CASSLPGTGGDGYGYTF,TGTGCCAGCAGTTTACCCGGGACAGGGGGCGACGGCTATGGCTACACCTTC
few,.,14,TRBJ2-7,TRBV10-1,CASSERWGSYEQYF,TGCGCCAGCAGTGAGCGGTGGGGTTCCTACGAGCAGTACTTC
many,TRBD2,17,TRBJ2-1,TRBV20-1,CSARDRYPGGSYNEQFF,TGCAGTGCTAGAGATCGTTACCCGGGAGGCTCCTACAATGAGCAGTTCTTC
.,TRBD2,19,TRBJ2-2,TRBV4-2,CASSQVFWSSGTNTGELFF,TGTGCCAGCAGCCAAGTATTTTGGAGTAGCGGGACTAACACCGGGGAGCTGTTTTTT
.,.,14,TRBJ1-1,TRBV5-1,CASSMAGGLTEAFF,TGCGCCAGCAGCATGGCGGGAGGACTCACTGAAGCTTTCTTT
few,.,14,TRBJ1-6,TRBV5-1,CASSSTGYNSPLHF,TGCGCCAGCAGTTCGACAGGCTATAATTCACCCCTCCACTTT
few,.,14,TRBJ2-1,TRBV7-8,CASETGSSYNEQFF,TGTGCCAGCGAAACGGGGTCCTCCTACAATGAGCAGTTCTTC
.,TRBD1,16,TRBJ2-1,TRBV24-1,CATSDLQGQGFGEQFF,TGTGCCACCAGTGATTTGCAGGGACAGGGTTTCGGTGAGCAGTTCTTC
few,.,14,TRBJ2-5,TRBV6-1,CASSDPLWGETQYF,TGTGCCAGCAGTGATCCGCTATGGGGGGAGACCCAGTACTTC
many,TRBD1,14,TRBJ1-1,TRBV12-3/TRBV12-4,CASSLFGTGTEAFF,TGTGCCAGCAGTTTATTTGGGACAGGGACTGAAGCTTTCTTT
.,TRBD1,17,TRBJ2-2,TRBV7-9,CASTLERGQVDTGELFF,TGTGCCAGCACGCTCGAAAGGGGGCAGGTGGACACCGGGGAGCTGTTTTTT
many,.,14,TRBJ1-6,TRBV11-2,CASSFLGGQSPLHF,TGTGCCAGCAGCTTTCTTGGGGGCCAATCACCCCTCCACTTT